Shown below are 6 T cell receptor beta chains from a single sample sequenced in a study of T cell repertoires in cytomegalovirus infection. MiXCR, run by TCRdb on the reads, gives a single entry per CDR3 protein. The sample shows tens of thousands of distinct CDR3 sequences, 20% to 30% of them seen only once. These receptors' targets are unknown. The sequencing used CD8+ T cells from cultured PBMCs, collected from culture after CMV antigen stimulation. The receptors were gathered from a human donor in good health (CMV status not recorded). Some clones in this sample may be carry-over from other donors' samples.

This clonotype was counted at least ten times. This sequence joins TRBV7-9 and TRBJ1-1, with TRBD1 identical over 8 bases. V was pared by 9 bases and J by 2 bases, with 5 bases of the junction left unmatched. In germline, CDR1 is SEHNR, CDR2 FQNEAQ (reference sequence). The CDR3 extends over 13 amino acids. The CDR3 DNA reads TGTGCCAGTGGGACAGGTACCAACACTGAAGCTTTCTTT. Amino acids: CASGTGTNTEAFF.

This clonotype has a handful of counts. The genes are TRBV19 and TRBJ2-1; tentatively, D is TRBD1 or TRBD2 (5 bases each). The V and J ends lost 4 bases and 8 bases respectively, with 9 bases between them. The CDR3 covers 12 residues. Germline V gene sequence: CDR1 LNHDA, CDR2 SQIVND (reference sequence). The CDR3 is CASSTGTHEQFF. The CDR3 DNA follows: TGTGCCAGTAGTACAGGGACCCATGAGCAGTTCTTC. Full variable domain (outside the CDR3, taken from reference TRBV19 and TRBJ2-1): DGGITQSPKYLFRKEGQNVTLSCEQNLNHDAMYWYRQDPGQGLRLIYYSQIVNDFQKGDIAEGYSVSREKKESFPLTVTSAQKNPTAFYLCASSTGTHEQFFGPGTRLTVL.

V gene TRBV29-1 combines with J gene TRBJ1-1; the D gene is possibly TRBD1 (6 bases). The V end lost 2 bases, the J end lost 6 bases, and 10 bases lay between the germline ends. There are 12 residues in the CDR3. The germline V gene has CDR1 SQVTM and CDR2 ANQGSEA. The CDR3 region has the DNA TGCAGCGTTGAAAGGGGGGGCCCTGAAGCTTTCTTT. It translates to CSVERGGPEAFF.

This clonotype was detected only a few times. The chain is built from TRBV7-9 and TRBJ2-7, with unresolved D. Germline V CDR1 and CDR2: SEHNR, FQNEAQ (reference sequence). V was pared by 4 bases and J by 5 bases, with 18 bases between. CDR3 length equals 15 residues. The CDR3 bases are TGTGCCAGCAGCTCGGGCATGGGTGGGGAACACGAGCAGTACTTC. Protein sequence: CASSSGMGGEHEQYF.

The chain couples TRBV6-5 to TRBJ1-6; no clear D gene. The germline V gene has CDR1 MNHEY and CDR2 SVGAGI. V lost 1 base and J lost 8, with 9 bases in between. The CDR3 is 14 residues long. The CDR3: CASSYLGLDSPLHF. In DNA form, the CDR3 reads TGTGCCAGCAGTTACTTAGGGCTAGATTCACCCCTCCACTTT.

This clonotype occurred a few times. The chain couples TRBV28 to TRBJ2-5, with TRBD2 matching over 8 bases. Germline CDR1 MDHEN, CDR2 SYDVKM. The CDR3 loop spans 15 amino acids. The V segment lost 3 bases and the J segment 2 bases; nucleotides outside the gene matches: 5. The CDR3 sequence is CASSFSSGAQETQYF. CDR3 sequence (DNA): TGTGCCAGCAGTTTTAGTAGCGGGGCACAAGAGACCCAGTACTTC.